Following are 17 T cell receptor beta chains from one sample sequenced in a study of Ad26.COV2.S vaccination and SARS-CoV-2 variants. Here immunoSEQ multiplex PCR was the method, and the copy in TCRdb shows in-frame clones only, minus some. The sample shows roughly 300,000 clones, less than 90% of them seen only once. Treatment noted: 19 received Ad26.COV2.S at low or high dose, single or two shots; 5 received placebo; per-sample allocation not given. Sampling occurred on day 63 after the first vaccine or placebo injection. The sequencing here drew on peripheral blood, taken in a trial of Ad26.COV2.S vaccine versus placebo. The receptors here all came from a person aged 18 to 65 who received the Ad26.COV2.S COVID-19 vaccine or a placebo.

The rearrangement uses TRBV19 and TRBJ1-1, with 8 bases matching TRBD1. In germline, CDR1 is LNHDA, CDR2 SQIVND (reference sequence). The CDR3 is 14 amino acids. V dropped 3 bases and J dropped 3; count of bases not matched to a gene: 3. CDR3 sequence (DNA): TGTGCCAGTAGTATCAGGGGGCTGTACACTGAAGCTTTCTTT. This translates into CASSIRGLYTEAFF.

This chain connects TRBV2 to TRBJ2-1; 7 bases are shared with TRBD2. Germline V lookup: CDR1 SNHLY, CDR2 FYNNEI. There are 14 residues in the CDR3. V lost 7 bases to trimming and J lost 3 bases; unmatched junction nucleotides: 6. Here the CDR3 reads CASITGGGYNEQFF. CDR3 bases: TGTGCCAGCATCACGGGAGGAGGCTACAATGAGCAGTTCTTC.

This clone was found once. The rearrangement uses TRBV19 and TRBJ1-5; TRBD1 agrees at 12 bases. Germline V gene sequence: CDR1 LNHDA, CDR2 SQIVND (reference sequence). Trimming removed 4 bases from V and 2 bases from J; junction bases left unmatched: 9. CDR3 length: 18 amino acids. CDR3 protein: CASSTLGTGGVGNQPQHF. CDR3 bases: TGTGCCAGTAGTACCCTAGGGACAGGGGGCGTTGGCAATCAGCCCCAGCATTTT.

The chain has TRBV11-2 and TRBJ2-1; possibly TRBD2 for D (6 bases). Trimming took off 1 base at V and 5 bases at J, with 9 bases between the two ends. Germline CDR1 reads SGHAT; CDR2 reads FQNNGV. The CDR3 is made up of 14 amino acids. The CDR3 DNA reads TGTGCCAGCAGCTTAGGGGGGAGGAACAATGAGCAGTTCTTC. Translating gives CASSLGGRNNEQFF.

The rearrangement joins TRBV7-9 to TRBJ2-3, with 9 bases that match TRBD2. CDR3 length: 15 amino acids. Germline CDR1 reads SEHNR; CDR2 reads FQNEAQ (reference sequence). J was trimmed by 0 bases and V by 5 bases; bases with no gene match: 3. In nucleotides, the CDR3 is TGTGCCAGCAGCAGACTAGCGGTGAGCACAGATACGCAGTATTTT. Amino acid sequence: CASSRLAVSTDTQYF.

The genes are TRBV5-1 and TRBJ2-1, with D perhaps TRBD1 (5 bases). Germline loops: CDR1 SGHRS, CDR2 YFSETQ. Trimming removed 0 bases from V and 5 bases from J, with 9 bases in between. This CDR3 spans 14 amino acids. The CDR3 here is CASSLGLQDNEQFF. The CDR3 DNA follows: TGCGCCAGCAGCTTGGGGCTACAGGACAATGAGCAGTTCTTC. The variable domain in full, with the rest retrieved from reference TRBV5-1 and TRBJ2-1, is KAGVTQTPRYLIKTRGQQVTLSCSPISGHRSVSWYQQTPGQGLQFLFEYFSETQRNKGNFPGRFSGRQFSNSRSEMNVSTLELGDSALYLCASSLGLQDNEQFFGPGTRLTVL.

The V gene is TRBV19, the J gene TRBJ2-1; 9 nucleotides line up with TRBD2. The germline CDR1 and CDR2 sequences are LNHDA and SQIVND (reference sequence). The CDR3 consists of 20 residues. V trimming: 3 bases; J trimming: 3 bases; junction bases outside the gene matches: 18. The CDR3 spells CASSIGPAGTGTSSYNEQFF. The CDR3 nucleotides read TGTGCCAGTAGTATTGGTCCCGCAGGAACCGGGACTAGCAGCTACAATGAGCAGTTCTTC.

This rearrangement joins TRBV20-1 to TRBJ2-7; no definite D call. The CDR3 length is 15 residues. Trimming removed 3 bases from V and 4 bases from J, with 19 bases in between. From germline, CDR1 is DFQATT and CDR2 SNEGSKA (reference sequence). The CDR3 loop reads CSASDPRGAQYEQYF. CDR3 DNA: TGCAGTGCTAGTGATCCTCGAGGAGCCCAATACGAGCAGTACTTC.

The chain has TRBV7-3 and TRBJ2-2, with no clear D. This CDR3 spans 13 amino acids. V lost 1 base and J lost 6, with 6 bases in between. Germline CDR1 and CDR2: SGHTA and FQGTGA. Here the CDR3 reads CASSLIPPGELFF. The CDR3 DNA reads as TGTGCCAGCAGCTTAATCCCCCCCGGGGAGCTGTTTTTT.

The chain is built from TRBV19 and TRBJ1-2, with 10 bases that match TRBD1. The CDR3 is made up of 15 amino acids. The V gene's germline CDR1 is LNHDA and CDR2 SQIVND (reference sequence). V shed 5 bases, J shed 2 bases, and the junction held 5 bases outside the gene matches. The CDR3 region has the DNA TGTGCCAGTAGTCCTCGGACAGGGGGGAACTATGGCTACACCTTC. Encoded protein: CASSPRTGGNYGYTF.

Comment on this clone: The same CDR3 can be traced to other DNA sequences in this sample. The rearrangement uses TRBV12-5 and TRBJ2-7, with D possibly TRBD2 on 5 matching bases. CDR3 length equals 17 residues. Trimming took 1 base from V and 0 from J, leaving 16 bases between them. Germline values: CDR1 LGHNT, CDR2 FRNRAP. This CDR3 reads CASGLGGRGLYSYEQYF. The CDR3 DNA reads TGTGCTAGTGGTTTGGGAGGTAGAGGGTTATACTCCTACGAGCAGTACTTC.

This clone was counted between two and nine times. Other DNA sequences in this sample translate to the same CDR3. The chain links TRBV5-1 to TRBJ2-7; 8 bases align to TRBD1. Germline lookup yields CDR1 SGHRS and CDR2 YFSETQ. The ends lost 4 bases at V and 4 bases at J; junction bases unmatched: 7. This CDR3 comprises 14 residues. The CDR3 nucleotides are TGCGCCAGCAGCCCCGGACAGGGAGCATACGAGCAGTACTTC. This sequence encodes CASSPGQGAYEQYF.

CDR3 bases: TGCGCCAGCAGTGATCGACGGGAACCATCCTACAATGAGCAGTTCTTC. Its protein product is CASSDRREPSYNEQFF. The J gene is TRBJ2-1, the V gene TRBV10-1, with D possibly matching TRBD2 (5 bases). V lost 3 bases to trimming and J lost 1 base, with 13 bases between them. Germline CDR1 reads WNHNN; CDR2 reads SYGVQD (reference sequence). This CDR3 has 16 residues.

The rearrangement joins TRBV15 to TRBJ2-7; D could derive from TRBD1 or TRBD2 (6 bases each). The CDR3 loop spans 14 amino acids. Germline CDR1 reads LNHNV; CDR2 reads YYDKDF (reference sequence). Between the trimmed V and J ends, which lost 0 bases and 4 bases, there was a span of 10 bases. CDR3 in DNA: TGTGCCACCAGCAGAGACGGGGGCTGGTACGAGCAGTACTTC. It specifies CATSRDGGWYEQYF.

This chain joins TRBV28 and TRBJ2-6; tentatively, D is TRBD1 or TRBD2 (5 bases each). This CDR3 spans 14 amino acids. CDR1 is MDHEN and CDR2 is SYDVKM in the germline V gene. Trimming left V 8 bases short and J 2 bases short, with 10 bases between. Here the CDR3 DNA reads TGTGCCAGCGAGAGGGGAGCTGGGGCCAACGTCCTGACTTTC. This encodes CASERGAGANVLTF.

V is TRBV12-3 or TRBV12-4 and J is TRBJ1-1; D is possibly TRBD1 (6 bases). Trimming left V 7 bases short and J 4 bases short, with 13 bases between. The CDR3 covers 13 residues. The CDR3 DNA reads TGTGCCAGCACCCAGGGGTGGGGCACTGAAGCTTTCTTT. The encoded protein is CASTQGWGTEAFF.

Here the CDR3 DNA reads TGTGCCAGCAGTTACGGACAGACCTCTGGAAACACCATATATTTT. Encoded protein: CASSYGQTSGNTIYF. The V call is TRBV6-2 or TRBV6-3, the J call TRBJ1-3, with D tentatively TRBD1 (6 bases). The germline V gene encodes CDR1 MNHEY and CDR2 SVGEGT. The CDR3 covers 15 residues. Trimming pared 2 bases from V and 0 bases from J, leaving 8 bases between.